These 21 T cell receptor beta chains share one sample of origin, sequenced in a study of blood T cell repertoires in COVID-19. The protocol was immunoSEQ multiplex PCR, while the TCRdb copy is restricted to in-frame clones and leaves out a portion. The table shows over 200,000 clones, with around 88% occurring only once. Material for sequencing was PBMCs or T cells enriched from blood (not recorded which). The origin of the receptors is a woman aged 40-49 years with acute COVID-19.

The V gene is TRBV29-1, the J gene TRBJ1-2, with a tentative D call TRBD1 (6 bases). The CDR3 length is 14 residues. Looked up from germline, CDR1 is SQVTM and CDR2 is ANQGSEA. Between the trimmed V and J ends, which lost 4 bases and 4 bases, there was a span of 16 bases. The CDR3 coding sequence is TGCAGCGTTGCACCTCCCGGGACAACCTATGGCTACACCTTC. Encoded protein: CSVAPPGTTYGYTF.

The chain combines TRBV3-1 (or the pseudogene TRBV3-2) with TRBJ1-2, with a weak D call TRBD1 (6 bases). CDR3 length: 15 residues. CDR1 is LGHDT and CDR2 is YNNKEL in the germline V gene (reference sequence). The ends were cut back, 1 base at V and 4 bases at J, with 13 bases in the middle. As DNA, the CDR3 is TGTGCCAGCAGCCAAGGATCAGGCAGGGGCTATGGCTACACCTTC. As protein: CASSQGSGRGYGYTF.

This clone has a handful of counts. The CDR3 region is CASTWGRANYQPQHF. In nucleotides, the CDR3 is TGTGCCAGCACATGGGGCAGGGCTAATTATCAGCCCCAGCATTTT. The V call is TRBV2, the J call TRBJ1-5, with D possibly TRBD1 on 5 matching bases. In germline, CDR1 is SNHLY, CDR2 FYNNEI. CDR3 length: 15 residues. Trimming pared 7 bases from V and 5 bases from J, leaving 18 bases between. Drawing the rest from reference TRBV2 and TRBJ1-5, the complete variable domain is EPEVTQTPSHQVTQMGQEVILRCVPISNHLYFYWYRQILGQKVEFLVSFYNNEISEKSEIFDDQFSVERPDGSNFTLKIRSTKLEDSAMYFCASTWGRANYQPQHFGDGTRLSIL.

The chain uses TRBV4-1 and TRBJ2-1, with 13 bases identical to TRBD2. V shed 1 base and J 0 bases; nucleotides not matched to a gene: 6. The CDR3 loop spans 19 amino acids. CDR1 and CDR2 from the germline V gene are MGHRA and YSYEKL. The CDR3 region is CASSQGTSGGWSSYNEQFF. In nucleotides, the CDR3 is TGCGCCAGCAGCCAAGGGACTAGCGGGGGTTGGAGCTCCTACAATGAGCAGTTCTTC.

The chain uses TRBV6-1 and TRBJ2-6, with D unclear. Germline loops: CDR1 MNHNS, CDR2 SASEGT. V was pared by 3 bases and J by 4 bases, with 10 bases between. The CDR3 spans 15 residues. The CDR3 nucleotides read TGTGCCAGCAGTGACCCCGGGTCCGGGGCCAACGTCCTGACTTTC. Amino acids: CASSDPGSGANVLTF.

The chain joins TRBV6-5 to TRBJ2-7, with D possibly matching TRBD2 (6 bases). The ends were cut back, 5 bases at V and 0 bases at J, with 14 bases in the middle. The CDR3 runs to 15 residues. CDR1 and CDR2 from the germline V gene are MNHEY and SVGAGI. The CDR3 is CASSLSGDPSYEQYV. In DNA form, the CDR3 reads TGTGCCAGCAGTCTATCGGGGGACCCCTCCTACGAGCAGTACGTC.

The rearrangement uses TRBV3-1 (or the pseudogene TRBV3-2) and TRBJ2-5; 13 bases align to TRBD2. Unmatched junction bases numbered 8, after V lost 4 bases and J lost 0 bases. Germline loops: CDR1 LGHDT, CDR2 YNNKEL (reference sequence). This CDR3 is 18 amino acids long. The CDR3 DNA follows: TGTGCCAGCAGCCCGACTAGCGGGGGGCTGCCGTACCAAGAGACCCAGTACTTC. Translated: CASSPTSGGLPYQETQYF.

The CDR3 coding sequence is TGTGCCAGTAGCCACCAACAGGGGGGTCAGCCCCAGCATTTT. This sequence encodes CASSHQQGGQPQHF. This sequence joins TRBV19 and TRBJ1-5, with 8 bases identical to TRBD1. The CDR3 length is 14 residues. V was clipped by 6 bases and J by 6 bases; unmatched bases: 7. The V gene's germline CDR1 is LNHDA and CDR2 SQIVND (reference sequence). The complete variable domain, with remaining parts taken from reference TRBV19 and TRBJ1-5, reads DGGITQSPKYLFRKEGQNVTLSCEQNLNHDAMYWYRQDPGQGLRLIYYSQIVNDFQKGDIAEGYSVSREKKESFPLTVTSAQKNPTAFYLCASSHQQGGQPQHFGDGTRLSIL.

The chain links TRBV3-1 (or the pseudogene TRBV3-2) to TRBJ1-3; D is perhaps TRBD1 (6 bases). Germline assignment: CDR1 LGHDT and CDR2 YNNKEL (reference sequence). V was shortened by 4 bases and J by 4 bases, with 8 bases between the two germline ends. The CDR3 sequence is 13 residues long. The CDR3 is CASSLGTGNTIYF. In DNA, the CDR3 is TGTGCCAGCAGCCTCGGGACAGGAAACACCATATATTTT.

V and J are TRBV15 and TRBJ2-7; 7 bases are shared with TRBD1. The J segment lost 2 bases and the V segment lost 0 bases, leaving 4 bases of the junction unmatched. The germline V gene has CDR1 LNHNV and CDR2 YYDKDF (reference sequence). The CDR3 is 15 residues long. The CDR3 protein is CATSREAGGAYEQYF. The CDR3 DNA sequence: TGTGCCACCAGCAGAGAGGCAGGGGGAGCCTACGAGCAGTACTTC.

This chain links TRBV5-8 with TRBJ1-5; 9 bases fit TRBD1. J was trimmed by 7 bases and V by 2 bases; bases with no gene match: 10. Germline V lookup: CDR1 SGHTS, CDR2 YDEGEE. This CDR3 is 16 amino acids long. The CDR3 reads CASSLLGGTGRQPQHF. CDR3 in DNA: TGTGCCAGCAGCTTACTTGGCGGGACAGGGCGGCAGCCCCAGCATTTT.

The rearrangement links TRBV11-2 to TRBJ2-2; 9 nucleotides match TRBD1. Germline lookup yields CDR1 SGHAT and CDR2 FQNNGV. Trimming cost V 2 bases and J 0 bases; bases outside gene matches: 10. CDR3 size: 19 residues. The CDR3 region is CASSLLGTGRDTNTGELFF. CDR3 coding DNA: TGTGCCAGCAGCTTATTAGGGACAGGGAGGGACACGAACACCGGGGAGCTGTTTTTT.

This clone was found a few times. The chain uses TRBV19 and TRBJ2-7; 9 bases fit TRBD1. The CDR3 loop spans 14 amino acids. Germline CDR1 is LNHDA and CDR2 is SQIVND (reference sequence). The V segment lost 9 bases and the J segment 7 bases; nucleotides outside the gene matches: 13. The chain's CDR3 is CASEPGQGPEEQYF. The CDR3 nucleotides are TGTGCCAGCGAGCCGGGACAGGGCCCTGAGGAGCAGTACTTC. The complete variable domain, with remaining parts taken from reference TRBV19 and TRBJ2-7, reads DGGITQSPKYLFRKEGQNVTLSCEQNLNHDAMYWYRQDPGQGLRLIYYSQIVNDFQKGDIAEGYSVSREKKESFPLTVTSAQKNPTAFYLCASEPGQGPEEQYFGPGTRLTVT.

The rearrangement joins TRBV4-1 to TRBJ1-3; D might be TRBD1 (6 bases). CDR1 and CDR2 (germline): MGHRA, YSYEKL. Trimming left V 0 bases short and J 0 bases short, with 15 bases between. The length of the CDR3 is 18 residues. The DNA of the CDR3 is TGCGCCAGCAGCCAAGACGCGGCAGGGGCCGGCTCTGGAAACACCATATATTTT. This codes for CASSQDAAGAGSGNTIYF.

The genes are TRBV30 and TRBJ1-1; D is uncertain. The CDR3 runs 13 residues. V lost 1 base and J 1 base, leaving 7 bases between the germline ends. Germline CDR1 and CDR2: GTSNPN and SVGIG (reference sequence). CDR3 sequence (DNA): TGTGCCTGGAGTGACGGCGGGAACACTGAAGCTTTCTTT. This gives the protein CAWSDGGNTEAFF.

This chain uses TRBV29-1 with TRBJ2-1; a weak D match, TRBD2 (5 bases). Germline loops: CDR1 SQVTM, CDR2 ANQGSEA. The CDR3 is 12 amino acids. V shed 7 bases and J shed 10 bases, with 17 bases lying between them. The DNA of the CDR3 is TGCAGCGGTGGGGAGATTCGGCAAGAGCAGTTCTTC. Translating it yields CSGGEIRQEQFF.

V and J are TRBV27 and TRBJ2-7; D is perhaps TRBD2 (6 bases). This CDR3 spans 16 amino acids. The V gene's germline CDR1 is MNHEY and CDR2 SMNVEV (reference sequence). Trimming took 6 bases from V and 0 from J, leaving 18 bases between them. Written as DNA, the CDR3 is TGTGCCAGCAGGGAAGCAGGGTACGGGGGCTCCTACGAGCAGTACGTC. Translation gives CASREAGYGGSYEQYV.

DNA of the CDR3: TGTGCCATCACGCCAACGGGGGGCAGTACTGAAGCTTTCTTT. This codes for CAITPTGGSTEAFF. This chain joins TRBV10-3 and TRBJ1-1; tentatively, D is TRBD1 (6 bases). From germline, CDR1 is ENHRY and CDR2 SYGVKD. Trimming removed 7 bases at V and 5 bases at J, with 17 bases between. This CDR3 region has 14 residues.

This clone was recorded once. The chain carries TRBV5-1 and TRBJ1-2, with a possible D match to TRBD1 (6 bases). V gave up 2 bases and J gave up 5 bases, with 7 bases separating them. This CDR3 spans 12 amino acids. CDR1 SGHRS and CDR2 YFSETQ come from the germline V gene. The chain's CDR3 is CASSLGGYGYTF. The CDR3 bases are TGCGCCAGCAGCTTAGGGGGTTATGGCTACACCTTC.

The rearrangement joins TRBV27 to TRBJ2-4; D is ambiguous. Germline CDR1 is MNHEY and CDR2 is SMNVEV (reference sequence). The CDR3 runs 10 residues. CDR3 DNA sequence: TGTGTCGGTCCCGGGAACATTCAGTACTTC. This gives the protein CVGPGNIQYF.

A few counts support this clone. This chain joins TRBV28 and TRBJ2-5, with 8 bases aligning to TRBD1. The germline V gene encodes CDR1 MDHEN and CDR2 SYDVKM. The CDR3 extends over 16 amino acids. The J segment lost 3 bases and the V segment lost 1 base, leaving 7 bases of the junction unmatched. CDR3 protein: CASSLFQGASKETQYF. For the CDR3, the DNA is TGTGCCAGCAGTTTATTTCAGGGGGCTTCTAAAGAGACCCAGTACTTC.